The 18 T cell receptor beta chains presented below share a single source sample, sequenced in a study of long-term antiretroviral therapy in people with HIV. The run of the v3.0 immunoSEQ assay was at survey level. Sequencing used immunoSEQ multiplex PCR; TCRdb keeps in-frame clones, though not all of them. The sample has around 9,500 clones, approximately 80% seen once. The source was unsorted PBMCs, collected 0.4 years before starting antiretroviral therapy. These receptors all stem from a man aged 30-40 years with HIV.

The chain carries TRBV13 and TRBJ2-3, with D perhaps matching TRBD1 (6 bases). Deletions cut 4 bases from V and 3 bases from J, with 14 bases between. The germline V gene has CDR1 PRHDT and CDR2 FYEKMQ (reference sequence). The CDR3 sequence is 15 residues long. The CDR3 here is CASSSGQPATDTQYF. DNA of the CDR3: TGTGCCAGCAGCTCTGGACAGCCCGCAACAGATACGCAGTATTTT.

V and J are TRBV6-5 and TRBJ1-3; possible D gene TRBD1, 5 bases. V dropped 7 bases and J dropped 0 bases, with 10 bases sitting between them. CDR1 is MNHEY, CDR2 SVGAGI, per germline. The CDR3 length is 14 residues. This CDR3 is CASTGQFSGNTIYF. The CDR3 DNA reads as TGTGCCAGCACCGGACAATTCTCTGGAAACACCATATATTTT.

The chain has TRBV10-3 and TRBJ1-5; 7 positions agree with TRBD1. Germline V gene lookup returns CDR1 ENHRY and CDR2 SYGVKD. J was trimmed by 3 bases and V by 8 bases; bases with no gene match: 4. The CDR3 sequence is 13 residues long. This chain's CDR3 is CAIGTADNQPQHF. CDR3 DNA sequence: TGTGCCATCGGGACAGCGGACAATCAGCCCCAGCATTTT.

V is TRBV19 and J is TRBJ2-7; D uncertain. CDR1 is LNHDA and CDR2 is SQIVND in the germline V gene (reference sequence). The CDR3 has 15 amino acids. The V and J ends lost 1 base and 5 bases respectively, with 15 bases between them. The CDR3 DNA reads as TGTGCCAGTAGTATAGCCCTCACCAGCGAACACGAGCAGTACTTC. It translates to CASSIALTSEHEQYF.

V gene TRBV28 combines with J gene TRBJ2-2, with D perhaps TRBD2 (6 bases). Germline V gene data show CDR1 as MDHEN and CDR2 as SYDVKM. Trimming took 10 bases from V and 4 from J, leaving 10 bases between them. The CDR3 length is 12 residues. Here the CDR3 DNA reads TGTGCCACCACCGGGGGCACCGGGGAGCTGTTTTTT. Residues: CATTGGTGELFF.

This clone came up once. This chain joins TRBV7-2 and TRBJ2-3, with 15 positions matching TRBD2. Germline lookup yields CDR1 SGHTA and CDR2 FQGNSA. Germline trimming cut 5 bases from V and 4 bases from J; bases unmatched to any gene: 10. The CDR3 has 18 residues. The CDR3 loop reads CASSPRTSGRERADTQYF. CDR3 nucleotides: TGTGCCAGCAGCCCCAGGACTAGCGGGAGGGAAAGGGCAGATACGCAGTATTTT.

This clone was seen a handful of times. The sample contains more than one DNA sequence encoding this CDR3. This chain links TRBV19 with TRBJ1-1, with D unclear. This CDR3 contains 13 residues. V lost 0 bases, J lost 5 bases, and 7 bases lay in between. The germline CDR1 and CDR2 sequences are LNHDA and SQIVND (reference sequence). The CDR3 DNA is TGTGCCAGTAGTATAGATCCCGGGACTGAAGCTTTCTTT. Translation gives CASSIDPGTEAFF.

The chain employs TRBV7-8 and TRBJ1-2, with a possible D match to TRBD1 (5 bases). CDR3 length equals 14 residues. CDR1 SGHVS and CDR2 FQNEAQ come from the germline V gene. V was shortened by 1 base and J by 3 bases, with 9 bases between the two germline ends. The CDR3 DNA reads as TGTGCCAGCAGCTTAGGAGCAGGGCACTATGGCTACACCTTC. As protein: CASSLGAGHYGYTF.

J is TRBJ2-7 and V is TRBV6-5; the D is unclear. CDR1 is MNHEY and CDR2 is SVGAGI in the germline V gene. CDR3 length equals 15 residues. The V and J ends lost 3 bases and 1 base respectively, with 13 bases between them. The CDR3 nucleotides read TGTGCCAGCAGTTATGGTCCAGGACCTTCCTACGAGCAGTACTTC. Its protein product is CASSYGPGPSYEQYF.

The V gene is TRBV5-4, the J gene TRBJ1-3, with D tentatively TRBD1 (5 bases). V lost 2 bases, J lost 4 bases, and 16 bases lay in between. CDR1 and CDR2 from the germline V gene are SGHNT and YYREEE (reference sequence). The CDR3 length is 16 residues. The CDR3 DNA reads as TGTGCCAGCAGCTTAGGTTTGGGGCCCGCAGGAAACACCATATATTTT. Protein product: CASSLGLGPAGNTIYF.

CDR3 loop: CASSIKEGNQPQHF. The CDR3 nucleotides read TGTGCCAGTAGTATAAAGGAGGGGAACCAGCCCCAGCATTTT. The chain couples TRBV19 to TRBJ1-5; D may be TRBD1 (5 bases). Germline values: CDR1 LNHDA, CDR2 SQIVND (reference sequence). Deletions cut 2 bases from V and 7 bases from J, with 12 bases between. This CDR3 is 14 amino acids long.

V gene TRBV28 combines with J gene TRBJ2-6, with D uncertain. The CDR3 loop spans 17 amino acids. Trimming stripped 5 bases from V and 3 bases from J, with 17 bases between. Looked up from germline, CDR1 is MDHEN and CDR2 is SYDVKM. The chain's CDR3 is CASSLRSIRFGANVLTF. CDR3 sequence (DNA): TGTGCCAGCAGTCTCAGGTCTATCCGCTTTGGGGCCAACGTCCTGACTTTC.

This sequence joins TRBV7-9 and TRBJ2-1; 8 nucleotides match TRBD2. Germline V gene data show CDR1 as SEHNR and CDR2 as FQNEAQ (reference sequence). This CDR3 spans 14 amino acids. V was pared by 5 bases and J by 5 bases, with 5 bases of the junction left unmatched. The CDR3 here is CASSGTSQHNEQFF. The CDR3 bases are TGTGCCAGCAGCGGGACTAGTCAGCACAATGAGCAGTTCTTC.

The V call is TRBV5-6, the J call TRBJ1-2; D remains ambiguous. Trimming cost V 0 bases and J 4 bases, with 4 bases left between them. CDR3 length: 12 amino acids. The germline V gene encodes CDR1 SGHDT and CDR2 YYEEEE. This CDR3 is CASSLEPYGYTF. CDR3 nucleotides: TGTGCCAGCAGCTTGGAACCCTATGGCTACACCTTC.

In its sample, this clone ranks as medium-sized. V is TRBV21-1 and J is TRBJ1-1; no DNA check was done on the table's D call, TRBD1. TRBV21-1 is noted as a pseudogene. CDR3 length: 14 residues. Written as DNA, the CDR3 is TGTGCCAGCACCCAAAAAGGGGAAAACACTGAAGCTTTCTTT. This translates into CASTQKGENTEAFF.

This clone turned up a few times. The V and J genes are TRBV28 and TRBJ1-2; 7 bases are a match to TRBD1. Germline V gives CDR1 MDHEN, CDR2 SYDVKM. The CDR3 spans 17 residues. The ends lost 2 bases at V and 5 bases at J; junction bases unmatched: 14. Here the CDR3 DNA reads TGTGCCAGCAGTTTAATCGGAGAGAGGGGGCGATGGTATGGCTACACCTTC. It specifies CASSLIGERGRWYGYTF.

The gene calls are TRBV9 and TRBJ2-1; 7 bases map to TRBD2. The CDR3 spans 14 residues. CDR1 and CDR2 from the germline V gene are SGDLS and YYNGEE. Germline trimming cut 4 bases from V and 10 bases from J; bases unmatched to any gene: 11. The CDR3 protein is CASSQDAGAGEQFF. The CDR3 DNA sequence: TGTGCCAGCAGCCAGGATGCGGGAGCGGGGGAGCAGTTCTTC.

This clone was seen once. The J gene is TRBJ2-7, the V gene TRBV27; 9 positions agree with TRBD2. The CDR3 runs to 13 residues. Germline-derived CDR1 and CDR2 are MNHEY and SMNVEV (reference sequence). Losses at the gene ends were 6 bases for V and 1 base for J; bases not matched to a gene: 1. CDR3 sequence: CASRTSGSYEQYF. The CDR3 region has the DNA TGTGCCAGCAGGACTAGCGGATCCTACGAGCAGTACTTC.